Described below is a single TCR beta chain sequence and its context. Its antigen is unknown. This specimen belongs to a study of CD8 T cells in Susac syndrome. Germline-derived CDR1 and CDR2 are SNHLY and FYNNEI. The CDR3 is 14 residues long. The V and J ends lost 3 bases and 2 bases respectively, with 10 bases between them. Study-wide findings and caveats: It was acknowledged in the study that the number of individuals who were included in its TCR sequencing and HLA analysis was relatively small.

A quantity of about 0.45 to 1 ug RNA underwent reverse transcription using random hexamers. Amplification of TCR beta CDR3 used immunoSEQ multiplex PCR across 54 Vbeta and 13 Jbeta. TCRdb used MiXCR to reprocess the immunoSEQ multiplex PCR reads, holding one entry per CDR3 protein. The data contain some 180,000 distinct CDR3 sequences, 90% to 95% of them singletons. J is TRBJ1-1 and V is TRBV2, with unresolved D. Sequenced sample: CD4+ T cells from PBMCs. The receptor was isolated from a human donor in good health. The CDR3 sequence is CASSDSHSNTEAFF. CDR3 nucleotides: TGTGCCAGCAGTGACAGCCACAGTAACACTGAAGCTTTCTTT.